This is a list of T cell receptor beta chains from one sample in a study of T cell changes during pregnancy in multiple sclerosis. Produced via immunoSEQ multiplex PCR; TCRdb's table is partial and in-frame only. The table has fewer than 45,000 clones, 91% seen once; the top ten hold about 0.45%. The sample here was CD4+ T cells from peripheral blood mononuclear cells, taken in the second trimester of pregnancy. The receptors come from a female donor in good health, enrolled as a control in a pregnancy study. Each CDR3 is given with its conserved first and last residue. A D gene is named only where the DNA matches it firmly. Size is stated for part of the rows, as once, few or many counts, or as a class when the clone is expanded.

>TRBJ2-5|NA|TRBV5-1|NA
CASSSNGPGQETQYF
TGCGCCAGCAGCTCTAACGGCCCGGGCCAAGAGACCCAGTACTTC
>TRBJ1-4|once|TRBV7-2|TRBD1
CASTRDRGDEKLFF
TGTGCCAGCACCCGGGACAGGGGAGACGAAAAACTGTTTTTT
>TRBJ2-3|NA|TRBV4-1|TRBD2
CASSRFPSNQIAGGPYNTQYF
TGCGCCAGCAGCCGTTTCCCATCAAACCAAATAGCGGGAGGGCCTTACAATACGCAGTATTTT
>TRBJ2-7|NA|TRBV10-3|TRBD1
CAISEGDRAYEQYF
TGTGCCATCAGTGAGGGGGACAGGGCCTACGAGCAGTACTTC
>TRBJ2-5|NA|TRBV7-2|TRBD2
CASSLLAGGSETQYF
TGTGCCAGCAGCTTACTAGCGGGAGGCTCAGAGACCCAGTACTTC
>TRBJ2-5|NA|TRBV29-1|NA
CSVGWLETNFPSETQYF
TGCAGCGTTGGATGGCTGGAGACGAATTTCCCGTCGGAGACCCAGTACTTC
>TRBJ1-6|NA|TRBV11-3|NA
CASSFRDSPLHF
TGTGCCAGCAGCTTCCGAGATTCACCCCTCCACTTT
>TRBJ2-2|NA|TRBV9|NA
CASSVEATTRTGELFF
TGTGCCAGCAGCGTAGAGGCTACGACTAGGACCGGGGAGCTGTTTTTT
>TRBJ1-6|NA|TRBV7-2|TRBD1
CASSKGTGANNSPLHF
TGTGCCAGCAGCAAAGGGACAGGGGCGAATAATTCACCCCTCCACTTT
>TRBJ2-7|NA|TRBV27|NA
CASSRAGFYEQYF
TGTGCCAGCAGTCGCGCAGGATTCTACGAGCAGTACTTC
>TRBJ2-3|NA|TRBV5-4|NA
CASSLVAEDTQYF
TGTGCCAGCAGCTTGGTAGCGGAGGATACGCAGTATTTT
>TRBJ2-2|NA|TRBV7-8|NA
CASSLNRIRSTGELFF
TGTGCCAGCAGCCTTAACAGGATTCGAAGCACCGGGGAGCTGTTTTTT
>TRBJ2-7|NA|TRBV7-9|TRBD2
CASSRGLAGGEEQYF
TGTGCCAGCAGCCGGGGACTAGCGGGAGGGGAAGAGCAGTACTTC
>TRBJ2-1|NA|TRBV20-1|NA
CSVGVNEQFF
TGCAGTGTCGGGGTCAATGAGCAGTTCTTC
>TRBJ1-6|NA|TRBV6-5|NA
CASTNRGNNSPLHF
TGTGCCAGCACCAACCGGGGTAATAATTCACCCCTCCACTTT
>TRBJ2-7|NA|TRBV6-5|TRBD1
CASSYSTGGAYEQYF
TGTGCCAGCAGTTACTCGACAGGGGGAGCGTACGAGCAGTACTTC
>TRBJ2-2|NA|TRBV7-2|TRBD2
CASSSSQGGRGELFF
TGTGCCAGCAGCTCCTCGCAGGGCGGGAGGGGGGAGCTGTTTTTT
>TRBJ2-7|NA|TRBV9|NA
CASSVDPDSYEQYF
TGTGCCAGCAGCGTAGACCCCGACAGCTACGAGCAGTACTTC
>TRBJ2-2|NA|TRBV19|NA
CASRADRTVTGELFF
TGTGCCAGTAGGGCCGACAGGACGGTAACCGGGGAGCTGTTTTTT
>TRBJ1-6|NA|TRBV11-2|TRBD1
CASSSDRVVSPLHF
TGTGCCAGCAGCTCAGACAGGGTGGTGTCACCCCTCCACTTT
>TRBJ1-1|NA|TRBV5-1|NA
CASSSTGRGNTEAFF
TGCGCCAGCAGCTCAACCGGCAGGGGGAACACTGAAGCTTTCTTT
>TRBJ1-5|NA|TRBV9|NA
CASSLSTGPQHF
TGTGCCAGCAGCCTTTCGACAGGGCCCCAGCATTTT